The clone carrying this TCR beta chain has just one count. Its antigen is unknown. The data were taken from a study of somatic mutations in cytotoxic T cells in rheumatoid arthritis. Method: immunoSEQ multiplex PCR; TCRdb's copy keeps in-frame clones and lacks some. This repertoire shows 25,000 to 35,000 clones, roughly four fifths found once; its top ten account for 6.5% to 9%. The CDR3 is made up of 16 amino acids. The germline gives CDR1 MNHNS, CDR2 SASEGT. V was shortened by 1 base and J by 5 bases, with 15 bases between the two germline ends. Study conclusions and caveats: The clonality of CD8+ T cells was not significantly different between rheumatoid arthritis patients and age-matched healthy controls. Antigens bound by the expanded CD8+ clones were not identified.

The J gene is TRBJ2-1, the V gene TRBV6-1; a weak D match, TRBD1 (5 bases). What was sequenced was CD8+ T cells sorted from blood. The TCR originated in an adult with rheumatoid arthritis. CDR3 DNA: TGTGCCAGCAGTGAAGGTGGGGCAGGGCTAGACAATGAGCAGTTCTTC. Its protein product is CASSEGGAGLDNEQFF.